The 9 T cell receptor beta chains in this list originate from one sample, sequenced in a study of shared clonotypes between healthy human individuals. The repertoire was sequenced with immunoSEQ multiplex PCR; TCRdb's copy has only in-frame clones and lacks some. Seen here are roughly 660,000 clones, 80% to 95% observed once, and the top ten hold 30% to 40%. Specimen: memory CD8+ T cells from PBMCs. Subset in this sample: CD45RO+ cells pooled with CCR7-negative TemRA cells. These receptors were taken from a man younger than 35 in good health. Some clones in this sample may be carry-over from other donors' samples.

The chain uses TRBV30 and TRBJ2-6; 11 bases match TRBD1. The CDR3 consists of 15 residues. The V gene's germline CDR1 is GTSNPN and CDR2 SVGIG (reference sequence). V shed 5 bases and J 1 base; nucleotides not matched to a gene: 1. The CDR3 sequence is CAWGQGASGANVLTF. For the CDR3, the DNA is TGTGCCTGGGGACAGGGGGCTTCTGGGGCCAACGTCCTGACTTTC.

This sequence joins TRBV7-9 and TRBJ2-7; TRBD1 agrees at 7 bases. CDR1 is SEHNR and CDR2 is FQNEAQ in the germline V gene (reference sequence). The junction had 5 bases not matched to a gene; V was cut back by 6 bases and J by 3 bases. The CDR3 has 13 residues. DNA of the CDR3: TGTGCCAGCAGAAACGGACAGGTCTACGAGCAGTACTTC. This translates into CASRNGQVYEQYF.

The J gene is TRBJ2-1, the V gene TRBV27; either TRBD1 or TRBD2 may supply D (6 bases each). The CDR3 has 14 amino acids. The germline V gene has CDR1 MNHEY and CDR2 SMNVEV (reference sequence). With 4 bases removed from V and 6 bases from J, the gap between germline ends came to 13 bases. CDR3 sequence reads: CASSSRLGGNEQFF. In DNA form, the CDR3 reads TGTGCCAGCAGTTCCCGACTAGGGGGCAATGAGCAGTTCTTC.

The chain employs TRBV11-2 and TRBJ2-7; 7 bases map to TRBD2. Germline trimming cut 5 bases from V and 0 bases from J; bases unmatched to any gene: 4. Per germline, CDR1 SGHAT and CDR2 FQNNGV. The CDR3 has 14 residues. The CDR3 loop is CASSTRTSSYEQYF. The DNA of the CDR3 is TGTGCCAGCAGCACCCGGACTAGCTCCTACGAGCAGTACTTC.

This clone came up once. This chain links TRBV10-2 with TRBJ2-1; 10 positions agree with TRBD2. V was pared by 5 bases and J by 9 bases, with 13 bases of the junction left unmatched. The germline V gene encodes CDR1 WSHSY and CDR2 SAAADI. The CDR3 runs to 16 residues. CDR3 amino acids: CASSYLSGRMDGEQFF. In DNA, the CDR3 is TGCGCCAGCAGTTATCTTAGCGGGAGGATGGATGGTGAGCAGTTCTTC.

This clone was observed a single time. The chain links TRBV9 to TRBJ2-7, with TRBD1 as a possible D gene (5 bases). Germline V gene data show CDR1 as SGDLS and CDR2 as YYNGEE. This CDR3 comprises 16 residues. The V end lost 3 bases, the J end lost 2 bases, and 18 bases lay between the germline ends. CDR3 bases: TGTGCCAGCAGCGCCTCCCCAGGACACGCGACCTACGAGCAGTACTTC. As protein: CASSASPGHATYEQYF. The complete variable domain, with remaining parts taken from reference TRBV9 and TRBJ2-7, reads DSGVTQTPKHLITATGQRVTLRCSPRSGDLSVYWYQQSLDQGLQFLIQYYNGEERAKGNILERFSAQQFPDLHSELNLSSLELGDSALYFCASSASPGHATYEQYFGPGTRLTVT.

The chain has TRBV4-3 and TRBJ1-1; D possibly corresponds to TRBD1 (6 bases). The CDR3 is 16 residues long. V lost 1 base and J 7 bases, leaving 19 bases between the germline ends. Germline CDR1 is LGHNA and CDR2 is YSLEER. The CDR3 is CASSQGSGTPANEAFF. Here the CDR3 DNA reads TGCGCCAGCAGCCAAGGGTCCGGGACACCGGCCAATGAAGCTTTCTTT.

The chain joins TRBV21-1 to TRBJ2-5; TRBD1, the table's D call, lacks a check against the DNA. TRBV21-1 counts as a pseudogene. This CDR3 has 18 residues. CDR3 sequence reads: CASSKRGKRGRTEETQYF. The CDR3 DNA reads as TGTGCCAGCAGCAAAAGGGGAAAAAGGGGGCGAACTGAAGAGACCCAGTACTTC.

The chain couples TRBV19 to TRBJ1-2; D not resolved. The V and J ends lost 1 base and 2 bases respectively, with 14 bases between them. The CDR3 length is 16 residues. Germline CDR1 reads LNHDA; CDR2 reads SQIVND (reference sequence). The CDR3 sequence: CASSIVGSSANYGYTF. CDR3 nucleotides: TGTGCCAGTAGTATAGTTGGGTCATCAGCAAACTATGGCTACACCTTC.